This T cell receptor beta chain stems from a study of beta chain features in type 1 diabetes. Study-wide context: Across every sample, around 110,000,000 sorted cells were examined in total.

Findings and limits, study-wide: For type 1 diabetes patients, VDJ junctions showed fewer insertions and more deletions.

A heparinised blood draw that averaged around 100 mL was obtained once from each donor. Germline V CDR1 and CDR2: PRHDT, FYEKMQ (reference sequence). V trimming: 8 bases; J trimming: 6 bases; junction bases outside the gene matches: 14. CDR3 size: 16 residues. A note on this clone: Its antigen is currently unknown.

Investigators reverse transcribed all isolated RNA, so they sequenced expressed TCRB transcripts. Sequencing used immunoSEQ multiplex PCR; TCRdb keeps in-frame clones, though not all of them. The sample contains 900,000 or so clones, roughly a sixth of which appear only once. This chain joins TRBV13 and TRBJ2-2, with 8 bases fitting TRBD2. The source of this sequence is a woman between 18 and 30 years old in good health. The sequenced sample was naive CD4+ T cells from blood. CDR3 amino acids: CASGREGPVWAGELFF. The CDR3 nucleotides are TGTGCCAGCGGCCGGGAGGGCCCGGTGTGGGCCGGGGAGCTGTTTTTT.